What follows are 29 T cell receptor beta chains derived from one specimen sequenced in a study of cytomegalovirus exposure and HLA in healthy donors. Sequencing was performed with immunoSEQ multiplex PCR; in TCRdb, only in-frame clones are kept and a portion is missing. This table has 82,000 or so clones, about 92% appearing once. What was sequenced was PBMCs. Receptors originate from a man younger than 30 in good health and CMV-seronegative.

CDR3 region: CASSLALSSYNEQFF. DNA of the CDR3: TGTGCCAGCAGCTTAGCACTGAGCTCCTACAATGAGCAGTTCTTC. This chain links TRBV5-4 with TRBJ2-1, with D unresolved. This CDR3 contains 15 residues. V lost 2 bases, J lost 0 bases, and 9 bases lay in between. CDR1 is SGHNT and CDR2 is YYREEE in the germline V gene (reference sequence). The complete variable domain, with remaining parts taken from reference TRBV5-4 and TRBJ2-1, reads ETGVTQSPTHLIKTRGQQVTLRCSSQSGHNTVSWYQQALGQGPQFIFQYYREEENGRGNFPPRFSGLQFPNYSSELNVNALELDDSALYLCASSLALSSYNEQFFGPGTRLTVL.

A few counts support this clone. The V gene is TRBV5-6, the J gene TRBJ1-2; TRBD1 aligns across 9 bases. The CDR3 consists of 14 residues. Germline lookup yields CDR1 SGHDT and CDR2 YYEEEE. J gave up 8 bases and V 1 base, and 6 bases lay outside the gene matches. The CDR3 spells CASSLSPGQGGYTF. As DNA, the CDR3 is TGTGCCAGCAGCTTGAGCCCGGGACAGGGAGGCTACACCTTC. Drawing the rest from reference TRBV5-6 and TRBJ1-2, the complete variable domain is DAGVTQSPTHLIKTRGQQVTLRCSPKSGHDTVSWYQQALGQGPQFIFQYYEEEERQRGNFPDRFSGHQFPNYSSELNVNALLLGDSALYLCASSLSPGQGGYTFGSGTRLTVV.

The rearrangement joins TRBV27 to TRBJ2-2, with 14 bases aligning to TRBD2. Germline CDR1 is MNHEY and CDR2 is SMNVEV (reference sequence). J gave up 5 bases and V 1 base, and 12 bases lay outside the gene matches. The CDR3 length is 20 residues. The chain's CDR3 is CASSLFPPTSGRGGTGELFF. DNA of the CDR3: TGTGCCAGCAGTTTATTCCCTCCGACTAGCGGGAGGGGTGGGACCGGGGAGCTGTTTTTT.

The CDR3, as DNA: TGTGCCAGCAGAGGACAGCAAAGCTATGGCTACACCTTC. This sequence encodes CASRGQQSYGYTF. V and J are TRBV25-1 and TRBJ1-2, with D tentatively TRBD1 (6 bases). The germline V gene encodes CDR1 MGHDK and CDR2 SYGVNS. This CDR3 contains 13 residues. V was pared by 6 bases and J by 4 bases, with 12 bases between.

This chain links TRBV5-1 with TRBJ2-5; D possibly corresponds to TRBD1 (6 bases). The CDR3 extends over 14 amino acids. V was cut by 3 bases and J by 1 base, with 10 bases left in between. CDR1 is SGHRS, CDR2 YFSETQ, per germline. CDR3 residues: CASSSTGAQETQYF. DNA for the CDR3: TGCGCCAGCAGCTCGACAGGAGCCCAAGAGACCCAGTACTTC.

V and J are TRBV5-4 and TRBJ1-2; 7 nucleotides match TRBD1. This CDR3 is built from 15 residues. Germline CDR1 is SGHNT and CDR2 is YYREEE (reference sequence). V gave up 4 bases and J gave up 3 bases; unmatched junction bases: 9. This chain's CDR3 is CASSDVGRGDYGYTF. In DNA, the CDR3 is TGTGCCAGCAGCGATGTAGGCAGGGGGGACTATGGCTACACCTTC. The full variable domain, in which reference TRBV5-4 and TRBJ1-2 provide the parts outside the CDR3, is ETGVTQSPTHLIKTRGQQVTLRCSSQSGHNTVSWYQQALGQGPQFIFQYYREEENGRGNFPPRFSGLQFPNYSSELNVNALELDDSALYLCASSDVGRGDYGYTFGSGTRLTVV.

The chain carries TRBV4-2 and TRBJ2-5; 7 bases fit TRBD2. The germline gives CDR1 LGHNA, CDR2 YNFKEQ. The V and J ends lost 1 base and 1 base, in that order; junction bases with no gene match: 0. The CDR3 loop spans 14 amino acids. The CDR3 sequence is CASSQGLAQETQYF. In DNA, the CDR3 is TGTGCCAGCAGCCAAGGACTAGCCCAAGAGACCCAGTACTTC.

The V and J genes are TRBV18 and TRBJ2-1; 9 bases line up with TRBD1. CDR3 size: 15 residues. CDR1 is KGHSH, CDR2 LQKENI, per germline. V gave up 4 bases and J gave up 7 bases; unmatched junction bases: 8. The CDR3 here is CASSLSTGGVNEQFF. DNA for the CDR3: TGTGCCAGCTCACTATCGACAGGGGGAGTTAATGAGCAGTTCTTC.

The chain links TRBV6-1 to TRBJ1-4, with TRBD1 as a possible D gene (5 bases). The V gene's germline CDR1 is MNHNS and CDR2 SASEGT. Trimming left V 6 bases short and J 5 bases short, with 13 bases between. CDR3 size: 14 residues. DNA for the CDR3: TGTGCCAGCAGGACAGTACCTACGAATGAAAAACTGTTTTTT. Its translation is CASRTVPTNEKLFF.

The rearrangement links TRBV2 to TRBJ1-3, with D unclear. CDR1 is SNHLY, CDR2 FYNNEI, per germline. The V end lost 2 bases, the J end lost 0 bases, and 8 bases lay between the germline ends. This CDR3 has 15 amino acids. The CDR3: CASSELPSSGNTIYF. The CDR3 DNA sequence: TGTGCCAGCAGTGAACTGCCTAGCTCTGGAAACACCATATATTTT.

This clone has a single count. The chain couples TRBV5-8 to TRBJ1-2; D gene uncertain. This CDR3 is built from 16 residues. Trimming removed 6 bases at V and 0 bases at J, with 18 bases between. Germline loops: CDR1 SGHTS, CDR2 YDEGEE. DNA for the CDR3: TGTGCCAGCACCTCACCGGGGATCAGAACTAACTATGGCTACACCTTC. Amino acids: CASTSPGIRTNYGYTF.

The CDR3 reads CASGMKGNGYTF. CDR3 nucleotides: TGTGCCAGCGGAATGAAGGGGAATGGCTACACCTTC. The gene calls are TRBV5-4 and TRBJ1-2, with D perhaps TRBD1 (5 bases). The CDR3 spans 12 residues. Germline assignment: CDR1 SGHNT and CDR2 YYREEE (reference sequence). V was shortened by 7 bases and J by 6 bases, with 13 bases between the two germline ends.

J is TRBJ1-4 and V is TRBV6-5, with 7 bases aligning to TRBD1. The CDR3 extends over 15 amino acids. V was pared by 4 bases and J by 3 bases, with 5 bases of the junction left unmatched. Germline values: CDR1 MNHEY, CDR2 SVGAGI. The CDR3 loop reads CASSSGQGANEKLFF. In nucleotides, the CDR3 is TGTGCCAGCAGTTCAGGTCAGGGGGCTAATGAAAAACTGTTTTTT.

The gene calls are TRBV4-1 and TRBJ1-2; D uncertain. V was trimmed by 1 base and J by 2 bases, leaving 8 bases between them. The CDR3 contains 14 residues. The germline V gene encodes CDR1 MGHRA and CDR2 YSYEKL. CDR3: CASSQVYRNYGYTF. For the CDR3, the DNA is TGCGCCAGCAGCCAAGTGTACAGAAACTATGGCTACACCTTC.

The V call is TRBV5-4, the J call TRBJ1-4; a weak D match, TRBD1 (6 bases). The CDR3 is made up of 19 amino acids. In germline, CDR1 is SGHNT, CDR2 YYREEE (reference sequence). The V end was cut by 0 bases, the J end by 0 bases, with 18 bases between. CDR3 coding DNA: TGTGCCAGCAGCTTGGCGGTGGTTGCGGGGGCTGCAACTAATGAAAAACTGTTTTTT. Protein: CASSLAVVAGAATNEKLFF. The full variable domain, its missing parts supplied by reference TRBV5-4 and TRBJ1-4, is ETGVTQSPTHLIKTRGQQVTLRCSSQSGHNTVSWYQQALGQGPQFIFQYYREEENGRGNFPPRFSGLQFPNYSSELNVNALELDDSALYLCASSLAVVAGAATNEKLFFGSGTQLSVL.

CDR3 amino acids: CASSLASAGGITEAFF. The CDR3 coding sequence is TGTGCCAGCAGCTTGGCCTCGGCGGGAGGAATCACTGAAGCTTTCTTT. The rearrangement joins TRBV5-4 to TRBJ1-1; D remains unclear. Germline CDR1 is SGHNT and CDR2 is YYREEE (reference sequence). Trimming shortened V by 0 bases and J by 4 bases, and 16 bases separated the two germline ends. This CDR3 comprises 16 residues. Drawing the rest from reference TRBV5-4 and TRBJ1-1, the complete variable domain is ETGVTQSPTHLIKTRGQQVTLRCSSQSGHNTVSWYQQALGQGPQFIFQYYREEENGRGNFPPRFSGLQFPNYSSELNVNALELDDSALYLCASSLASAGGITEAFFGQGTRLTVV.

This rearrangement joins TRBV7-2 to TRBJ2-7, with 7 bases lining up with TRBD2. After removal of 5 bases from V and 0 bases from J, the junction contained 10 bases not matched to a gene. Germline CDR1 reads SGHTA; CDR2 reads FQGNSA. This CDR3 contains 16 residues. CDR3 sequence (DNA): TGTGCCAGCAGCCCGACCGGCGGGGGAAGCTCCTACGAGCAGTACTTC. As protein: CASSPTGGGSSYEQYF.

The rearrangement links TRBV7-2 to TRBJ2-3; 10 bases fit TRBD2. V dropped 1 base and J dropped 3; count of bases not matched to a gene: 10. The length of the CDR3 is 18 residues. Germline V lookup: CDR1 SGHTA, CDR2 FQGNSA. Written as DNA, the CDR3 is TGTGCCAGCAGCTTAGAGTGGGGCAGCGGGAGGGCGACAGATACGCAGTATTTT. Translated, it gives CASSLEWGSGRATDTQYF.

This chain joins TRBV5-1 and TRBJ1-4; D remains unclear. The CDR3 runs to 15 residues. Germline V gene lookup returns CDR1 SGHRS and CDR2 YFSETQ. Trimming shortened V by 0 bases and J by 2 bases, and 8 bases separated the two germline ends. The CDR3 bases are TGCGCCAGCAGCTTGGGAGGGTACACTAATGAAAAACTGTTTTTT. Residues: CASSLGGYTNEKLFF.

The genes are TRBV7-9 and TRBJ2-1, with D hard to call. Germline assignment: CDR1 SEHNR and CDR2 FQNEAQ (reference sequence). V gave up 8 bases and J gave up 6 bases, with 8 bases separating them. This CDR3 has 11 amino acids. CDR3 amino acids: CASLRVNEQFF. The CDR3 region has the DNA TGTGCCAGCTTACGGGTCAATGAGCAGTTCTTC.

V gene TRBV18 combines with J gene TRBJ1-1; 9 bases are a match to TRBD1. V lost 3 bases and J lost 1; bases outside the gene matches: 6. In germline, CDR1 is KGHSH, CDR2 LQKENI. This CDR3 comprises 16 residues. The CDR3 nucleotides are TGTGCCAGCTCACCCTGGGACAGGGCGAGGAACACTGAAGCTTTCTTT. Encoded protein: CASSPWDRARNTEAFF.

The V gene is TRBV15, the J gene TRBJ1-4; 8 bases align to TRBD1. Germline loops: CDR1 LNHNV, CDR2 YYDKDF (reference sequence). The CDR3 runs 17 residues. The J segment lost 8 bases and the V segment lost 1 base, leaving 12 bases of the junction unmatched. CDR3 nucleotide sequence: TGTGCCACCAGCAGAGGTCCTTCGACAGGGGATAAAGAAAAACTGTTTTTT. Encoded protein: CATSRGPSTGDKEKLFF. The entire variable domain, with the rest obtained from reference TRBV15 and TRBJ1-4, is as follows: DAMVIQNPRYQVTQFGKPVTLSCSQTLNHNVMYWYQQKSSQAPKLLFHYYDKDFNNEADTPDNFQSRRPNTSFCFLDIRSPGLGDTAMYLCATSRGPSTGDKEKLFFGSGTQLSVL.

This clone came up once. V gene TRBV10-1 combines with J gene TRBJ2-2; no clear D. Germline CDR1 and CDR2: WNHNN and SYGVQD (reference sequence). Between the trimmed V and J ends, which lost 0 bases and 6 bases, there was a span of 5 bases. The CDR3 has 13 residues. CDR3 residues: CASSESSAGELFF. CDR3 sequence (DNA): TGCGCCAGCAGTGAGTCGAGCGCCGGGGAGCTGTTTTTT.

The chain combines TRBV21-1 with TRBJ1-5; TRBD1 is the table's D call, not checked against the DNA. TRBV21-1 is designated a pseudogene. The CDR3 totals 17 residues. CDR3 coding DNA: TGTGCCAGCAGCAAAGTCCGCAGGGGCTATAGCAATCAGCCCCAGCATTTT. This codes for CASSKVRRGYSNQPQHF.

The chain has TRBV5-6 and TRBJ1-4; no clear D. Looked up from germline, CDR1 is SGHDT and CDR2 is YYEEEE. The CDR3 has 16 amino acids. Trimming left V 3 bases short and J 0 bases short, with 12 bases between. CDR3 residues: CASSSWTGATNEKLFF. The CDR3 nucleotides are TGTGCCAGCAGCTCCTGGACGGGAGCAACTAATGAAAAACTGTTTTTT.

The CDR3 loop is CASSQVGDRRGAYGYTF. CDR3 coding DNA: TGTGCCAGCAGCCAAGTTGGTGATAGGCGGGGGGCCTATGGCTACACCTTC. The rearrangement joins TRBV14 to TRBJ1-2; weak D call: TRBD1 (6 bases). The germline V and J ends were trimmed by 1 base and 4 bases, with 19 bases remaining between them. Germline V gene lookup returns CDR1 SGHDN and CDR2 FVKESK. This CDR3 region has 17 residues.

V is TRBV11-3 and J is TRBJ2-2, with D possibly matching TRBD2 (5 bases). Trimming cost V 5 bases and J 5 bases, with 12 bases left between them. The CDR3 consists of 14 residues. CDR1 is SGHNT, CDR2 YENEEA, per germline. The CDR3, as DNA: TGTGCCAGCAGCCCACAGTCGGGGACCGGGGAGCTGTTTTTT. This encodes CASSPQSGTGELFF.

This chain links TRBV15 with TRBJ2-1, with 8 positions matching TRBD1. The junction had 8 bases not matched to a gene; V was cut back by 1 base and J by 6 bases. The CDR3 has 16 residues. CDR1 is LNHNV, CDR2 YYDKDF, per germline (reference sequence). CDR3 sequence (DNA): TGTGCCACCAGCAGAGCACCCAGGGGGCAGCTCAATGAGCAGTTCTTC. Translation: CATSRAPRGQLNEQFF.

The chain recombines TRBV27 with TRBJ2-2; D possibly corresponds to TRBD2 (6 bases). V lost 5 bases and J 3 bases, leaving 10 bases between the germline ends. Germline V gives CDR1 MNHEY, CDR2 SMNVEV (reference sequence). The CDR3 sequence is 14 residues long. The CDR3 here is CASSRGRDTGELFF. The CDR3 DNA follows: TGTGCCAGCAGTCGGGGGAGAGACACCGGGGAGCTGTTTTTT.